This record concerns one TCR beta chain sequence. Antigen: not known. These data come from a study of T cell repertoires in cytomegalovirus infection. V lost 8 bases and J lost 0, with 8 bases in between. Germline V gene lookup returns CDR1 MNHEY and CDR2 SMNVEV (reference sequence). The CDR3 runs to 13 residues. TCRdb recomputed calls from the reads with MiXCR, one row per CDR3 protein. In the table there are about a million distinct CDR3 sequences, around 32% of which are singletons. Whole-study findings and limits: Carriage of CMV together with the relevant HLA was identifiable through cumulative public TCR beta family frequency. HLA-C-restricted CMV-specific TCR beta clonotypes prevailed in the ex vivo response.

The rearrangement links TRBV27 to TRBJ1-5; D gene unclear. The clonotype was recovered from a human donor in good health (CMV status not recorded). Some clones in this sample may be carry-over from other donors' samples. The sample here was cultured CD8+ T cells from PBMCs, taken from culture after CMV antigen stimulation. The CDR3 bases are TGTGCCAGCGCGACGTATAGCAATCAGCCCCAGCATTTT. The encoded protein is CASATYSNQPQHF.